This T cell receptor (beta chain) was obtained from a study of cytomegalovirus exposure and HLA in healthy donors. Study results and limitations: Equally common other TCR beta chains were less clonally expanded than HLA-associated ones, a later analysis found. A prior analysis recorded that most TCR beta V segments were productive about 90% or about 30% of the time.

The PCR contained 60 Vbeta and 13 Jbeta primers. Libraries were prepared by immunoSEQ multiplex PCR; TCRdb keeps only in-frame clonotypes and omits some of them. The sample consists of about 160,000 clones, about 74% of them appearing once. CDR3 size: 16 residues. After removal of 2 bases from V and 6 bases from J, the junction contained 6 bases not matched to a gene. Germline values: CDR1 SGHDT, CDR2 YYEEEE. This clone showed up just a few times. Its antigen is as yet unknown. The sequencing input was PBMCs. The receptor was isolated from a man aged 40-50 years in good health and CMV-seropositive. This chain connects TRBV5-6 to TRBJ2-2; 11 bases are shared with TRBD2. The CDR3 region has the DNA TGTGCCAGCAGCTTTTATAGCGGGAGGGCCGCCGGGGAGCTGTTTTTT. Its protein product is CASSFYSGRAAGELFF.